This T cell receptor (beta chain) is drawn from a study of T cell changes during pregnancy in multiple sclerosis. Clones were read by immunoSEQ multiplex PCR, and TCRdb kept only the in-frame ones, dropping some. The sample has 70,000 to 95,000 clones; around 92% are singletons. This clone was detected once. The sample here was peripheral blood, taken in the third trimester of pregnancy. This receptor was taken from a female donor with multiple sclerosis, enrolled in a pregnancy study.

CDR3 region: CASSTLGTNGYTF. DNA of the CDR3: TGTGCCAGCAGTACCCTCGGGACTAACGGCTACACCTTC. This chain connects TRBV28 to TRBJ1-2, with TRBD1 as a possible D gene (5 bases). This CDR3 contains 13 residues. The V and J ends lost 5 bases and 8 bases respectively, with 15 bases between them. Germline V gene sequence: CDR1 MDHEN, CDR2 SYDVKM.